The rows below give T cell receptor beta chains drawn from one sample of a study of blood T cell repertoires in COVID-19. The data were produced by immunoSEQ multiplex PCR, yet TCRdb's version contains in-frame clones alone and is incomplete. The sample has fewer than 300,000 clones, roughly 84% seen once. The sequencing sample was made of peripheral blood. These receptors all stem from a woman in her late teens or twenties with acute or convalescent COVID-19. The CDR3 runs from the conserved cysteine through the conserved F or W. Each record gives: CDR3 DNA, CDR3 protein, D gene, clone size, V gene, J gene. A D gene is named only where the DNA matches it firmly. Clone size is given for some rows only: seen once, a few or many times, or a class if the clone is expanded.

TGTGCCAGCAGCACCTCTTACCTTGGACAGGGGGATTCCTACGAGCAGTACTTC	CASSTSYLGQGDSYEQYF	TRBD1	.	TRBV7-9	TRBJ2-7
TGTGCCAGCAGTCCGGCCGATGTGACGGGAGTAGCAGATACGCAGTATTTT	CASSPADVTGVADTQYF	.	.	TRBV28	TRBJ2-3
TGTGCCAGCTCAGCAACAGGGGGCTTACAGCCCCAGCATTTT	CASSATGGLQPQHF	TRBD1	.	TRBV18	TRBJ1-5
TGCGCCAGCAGCTGGGGCGAGACCTACAATGAGCAGTTCTTC	CASSWGETYNEQFF	.	.	TRBV5-1	TRBJ2-1
TGTGCCAGCAGCCAAAGGCCACTAGCGGGAGTGGGCGAGCAGTACTTC	CASSQRPLAGVGEQYF	TRBD2	.	TRBV3-1/TRBV3-2	TRBJ2-7
TGTGCCAGCAGCTCACCTACGCACGGGACTACCTCCTTCGAGCAGTACTTC	CASSSPTHGTTSFEQYF	TRBD2	.	TRBV7-9	TRBJ2-7
TGTGCCAGCAGTCACCGGGACAGGAATTCACCCCTCCACTTT	CASSHRDRNSPLHF	TRBD1	once	TRBV6-5	TRBJ1-6
TGTGCCAGCAGCCTGAATATACCGGGACTCAGAATCTCCTACGAGCAGTACTTC	CASSLNIPGLRISYEQYF	.	.	TRBV5-5	TRBJ2-7
TGTGCCAGCAGTTTATTTTCGGGCAATCAGCCCCAGCATTTT	CASSLFSGNQPQHF	.	few	TRBV28	TRBJ1-5
TGCGCCAGCAGCCAAGGGGCAGATAATCAGCCCCAGCATTTT	CASSQGADNQPQHF	.	.	TRBV4-3	TRBJ1-5
TGTGCCAGCAGTCCTCAGGGTACTACGAATGAAAAACTGTTTTTT	CASSPQGTTNEKLFF	.	once	TRBV6-5	TRBJ1-4
TGTGCCACCAGTGTCCCGGGATTGGAGAACACTGAAGCTTTCTTT	CATSVPGLENTEAFF	.	.	TRBV24-1	TRBJ1-1
TGCGCCAGCAGCTTATCATGGCGGGGTAATTCACCCCTCCACTTT	CASSLSWRGNSPLHF	.	.	TRBV4-3	TRBJ1-6
TGTGCCAGCAGCTGGGACAGAGGAGAGACCCAGTACTTC	CASSWDRGETQYF	TRBD1	.	TRBV5-5	TRBJ2-5
TGTGCCAGCAGTCCACAGGGGGAAGCTTTCTTT	CASSPQGEAFF	TRBD1	.	TRBV2	TRBJ1-1
TGTGCCAGCAGTTTATCGACAGGGCTACCCTACGAGCAGTACTTC	CASSLSTGLPYEQYF	TRBD1	.	TRBV27	TRBJ2-7
TGTGCCGCTGGGACAGGGGATAGCAATCAGCCCCAGCATTTT	CAAGTGDSNQPQHF	TRBD1	many	TRBV19	TRBJ1-5
TGTGCCAGCAGTGGCAGACAGGGGATAAACACCATATATTTT	CASSGRQGINTIYF	TRBD1	once	TRBV28	TRBJ1-3
TGTGCCAGCATTTCGGGGACAGGGACTGAAGCTTTCTTT	CASISGTGTEAFF	TRBD1	.	TRBV6-6	TRBJ1-1
TGTGCCAGCAGCCAAGGCGGGAATCAGCCCCAGCATTTT	CASSQGGNQPQHF	.	.	TRBV3-1/TRBV3-2	TRBJ1-5
TGCGCCAGCAGCAGCCTGGGGGGGACGGTGAACACTGAAGCTTTCTTT	CASSSLGGTVNTEAFF	.	few	TRBV4-3	TRBJ1-1
TGTGCCAGCAGCATACAGGGGGCTGGGGCCAACGTCCTGACTTTC	CASSIQGAGANVLTF	TRBD1	.	TRBV14	TRBJ2-6
TGTGCCAGCAGCACCAACAGGGGCTCTAATGAAAAACTGTTTTTT	CASSTNRGSNEKLFF	TRBD1	.	TRBV3-1/TRBV3-2	TRBJ1-4
TGTGCCTGGAGTAAGGACAGTTCCTATGAAAAACTGTTTTTT	CAWSKDSSYEKLFF	.	.	TRBV30	TRBJ1-4
TGCGCCAGCAGCCAAGGGACTCCCTATGGGTCCTACGAGCAGTACTTC	CASSQGTPYGSYEQYF	.	.	TRBV4-3	TRBJ2-7
TGTGCCAGCAGCGGGAGCTTAGATTCAGAGACCCAGTACTTC	CASSGSLDSETQYF	.	.	TRBV6-2/TRBV6-3	TRBJ2-5
TGTGCCAGCAGTGAATCCCACGGACAGTATGGCTACACCTTC	CASSESHGQYGYTF	.	.	TRBV25-1	TRBJ1-2
TGTGCCAGCAGTGGAGAGGGCAGTTATAGCAATCAGCCCCAGCATTTT	CASSGEGSYSNQPQHF	.	.	TRBV2	TRBJ1-5
TGTGCCACCAGCAGGGGAGCGGGAGGAAGCACAGATACGCAGTATTTT	CATSRGAGGSTDTQYF	TRBD2	.	TRBV15	TRBJ2-3
TGTGCCAGCACCGGCGGGGGAGGCGGGAGCGAGACCCAGTACTTC	CASTGGGGGSETQYF	TRBD2	.	TRBV2	TRBJ2-5
TGTGCCAGCAGCCAAGGACTAGCGGGAGTTGGGGGTGAGCAGTTCTTC	CASSQGLAGVGGEQFF	TRBD2	.	TRBV4-2	TRBJ2-1
TGTGCCAGCAGCTCGCTTAGGGGGCTCGACTATGGCTACACCTTC	CASSSLRGLDYGYTF	TRBD1	.	TRBV7-2	TRBJ1-2
TGTGCCAGCAGTTCCGGACAGGGTAGGGCAGATACGCAGTATTTT	CASSSGQGRADTQYF	TRBD1	once	TRBV27	TRBJ2-3
TGTGCCAGCAGCGCACACTATAATTCACCCCTCCACTTT	CASSAHYNSPLHF	.	.	TRBV14	TRBJ1-6
TGCGCCAGCAAGACCGTGGCGGCGAACTACGAGCAGTACTTC	CASKTVAANYEQYF	.	.	TRBV5-1	TRBJ2-7
TGTGCCAGCAGCCTCCGACTAGCGGGAGTATACGAGCAGTACTTC	CASSLRLAGVYEQYF	TRBD2	.	TRBV2	TRBJ2-7
TGCGCCAGCAGCCAAGATACTGGGACAGGGCGTTTGGGAGGCTACACCTTC	CASSQDTGTGRLGGYTF	TRBD1	.	TRBV4-3	TRBJ1-2
TGTGCCAGCAGCTTTCTCAGGGAGAACACTGAAGCTTTCTTT	CASSFLRENTEAFF	.	.	TRBV5-5	TRBJ1-1
TGTGCCAGCAGCCAAGATCTCGGGCTAGCGGGAGTGTCCGGGGAGCTGTTTTTT	CASSQDLGLAGVSGELFF	TRBD2	.	TRBV4-2	TRBJ2-2
TGTGCCAGCAGCTTGGGCCTTCGGGTAGCGGGAGTCCAGACCCAGTACTTC	CASSLGLRVAGVQTQYF	TRBD2	once	TRBV5-6	TRBJ2-5
TGTGCCAGCAGTTACGTAGCGGGAGGACAAGAGACCCAGTACTTC	CASSYVAGGQETQYF	TRBD2	.	TRBV6-5	TRBJ2-5